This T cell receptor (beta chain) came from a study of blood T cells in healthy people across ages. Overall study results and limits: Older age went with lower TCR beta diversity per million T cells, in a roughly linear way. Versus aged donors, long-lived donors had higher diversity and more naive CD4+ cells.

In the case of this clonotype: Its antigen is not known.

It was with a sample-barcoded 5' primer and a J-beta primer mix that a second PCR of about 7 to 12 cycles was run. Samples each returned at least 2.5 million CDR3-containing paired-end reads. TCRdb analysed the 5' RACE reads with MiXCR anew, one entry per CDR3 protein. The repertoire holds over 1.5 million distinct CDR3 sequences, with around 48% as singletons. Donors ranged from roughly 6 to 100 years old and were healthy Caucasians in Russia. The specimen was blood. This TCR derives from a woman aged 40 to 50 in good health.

CDR3 sequence (DNA): TGTGCCAGTAGTATAGGGCGTAGTCTCTCTGGGGCCAACGTCCTGACTTTC. Translating it yields CASSIGRSLSGANVLTF. The gene calls are TRBV19 and TRBJ2-6; D call uncertain. Germline CDR1 and CDR2: LNHDA and SQIVND (reference sequence). Trimming stripped 1 base from V and 0 bases from J, with 10 bases between. There are 17 residues in the CDR3.